This T cell receptor (beta chain) was captured in a study of T cells after yellow fever vaccination. Across the whole study: SMART-Seq v4 Ultra Low Input handled preparation of low-cell-number fractions.

This clonotype was observed at least ten times. Each CDR3 protein gets one entry after TCRdb re-called the 5' RACE reads with MiXCR. The data hold a few hundred thousand distinct CDR3 sequences, with roughly a sixth observed a single time. CDR1 SGDLS and CDR2 YYNGEE come from the germline V gene. The CDR3 covers 14 residues. Trimming removed 4 bases from V and 1 base from J; junction bases left unmatched: 2. The chain has TRBV9 and TRBJ1-5; 7 bases map to TRBD1. This TCR came from a man in his late teens or twenties who received the YFV17D yellow fever vaccine. The sequencing here drew on PBMCs, taken before the yellow fever booster vaccination. The CDR3 reads CASSSGQSNQPQHF. As DNA, the CDR3 is TGTGCCAGCAGCTCGGGACAGAGCAATCAGCCCCAGCATTTT.